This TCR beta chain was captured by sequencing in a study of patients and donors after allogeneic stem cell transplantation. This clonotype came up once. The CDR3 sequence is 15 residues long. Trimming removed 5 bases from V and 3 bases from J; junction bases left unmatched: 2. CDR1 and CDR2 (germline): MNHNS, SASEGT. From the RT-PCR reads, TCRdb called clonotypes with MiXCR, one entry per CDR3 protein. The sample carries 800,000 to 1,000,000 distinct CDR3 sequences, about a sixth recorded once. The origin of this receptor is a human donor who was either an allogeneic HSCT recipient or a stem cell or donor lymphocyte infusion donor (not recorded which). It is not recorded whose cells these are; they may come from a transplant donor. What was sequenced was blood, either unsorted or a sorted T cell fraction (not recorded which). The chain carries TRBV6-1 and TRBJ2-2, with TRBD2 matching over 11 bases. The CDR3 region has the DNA TGTGCCAGCAGTATAGCGGGAGGGGACACCGGGGAGCTGTTTTTT. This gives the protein CASSIAGGDTGELFF.